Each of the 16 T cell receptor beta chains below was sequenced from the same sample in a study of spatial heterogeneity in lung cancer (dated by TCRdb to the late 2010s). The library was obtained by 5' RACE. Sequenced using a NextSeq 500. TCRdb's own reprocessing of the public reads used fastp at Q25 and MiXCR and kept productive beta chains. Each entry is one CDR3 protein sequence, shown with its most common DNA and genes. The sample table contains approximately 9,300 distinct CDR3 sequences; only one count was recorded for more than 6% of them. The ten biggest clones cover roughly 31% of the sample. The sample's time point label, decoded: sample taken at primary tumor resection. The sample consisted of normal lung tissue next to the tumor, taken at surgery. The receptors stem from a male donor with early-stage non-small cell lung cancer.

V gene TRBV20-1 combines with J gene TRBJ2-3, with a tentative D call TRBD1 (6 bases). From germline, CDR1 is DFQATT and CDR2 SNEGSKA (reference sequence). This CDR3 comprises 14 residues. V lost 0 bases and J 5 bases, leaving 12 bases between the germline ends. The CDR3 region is CSARDGGRQDTQYF. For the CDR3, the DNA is TGCAGTGCTAGAGATGGGGGCAGACAAGATACGCAGTATTTT.

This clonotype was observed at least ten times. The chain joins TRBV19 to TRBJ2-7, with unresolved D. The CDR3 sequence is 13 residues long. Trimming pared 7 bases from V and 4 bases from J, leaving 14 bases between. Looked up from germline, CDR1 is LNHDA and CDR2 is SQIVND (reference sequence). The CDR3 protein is CASNPASPYEQYF. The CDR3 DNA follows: TGTGCCAGTAACCCGGCCAGCCCTTACGAGCAGTACTTC.

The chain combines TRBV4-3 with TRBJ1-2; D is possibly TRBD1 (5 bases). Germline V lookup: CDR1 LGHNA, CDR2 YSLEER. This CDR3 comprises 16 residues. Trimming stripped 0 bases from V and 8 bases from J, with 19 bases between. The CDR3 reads CASSQDTGGLGLGYTF. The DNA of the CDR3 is TGCGCCAGCAGCCAAGATACGGGGGGGTTAGGTCTGGGCTACACCTTC.

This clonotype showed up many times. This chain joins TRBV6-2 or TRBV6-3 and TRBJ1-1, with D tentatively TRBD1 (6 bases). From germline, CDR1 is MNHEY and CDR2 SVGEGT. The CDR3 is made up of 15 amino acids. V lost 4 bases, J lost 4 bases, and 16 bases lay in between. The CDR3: CASSSTHRARTEAFF. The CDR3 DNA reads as TGTGCCAGCAGTTCAACCCACAGGGCGCGCACTGAAGCTTTCTTT.

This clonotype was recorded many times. DNA of the CDR3: TGTGCCAGCAGCTTAGATGCGGGAGGGACCTACGAGCAGTACTTC. Translating it yields CASSLDAGGTYEQYF. V usage is TRBV7-8 and J usage is TRBJ2-7, with TRBD2 identical over 9 bases. The CDR3 runs 15 residues. Germline loops: CDR1 SGHVS, CDR2 FQNEAQ. The V and J ends lost 1 base and 2 bases, in that order; junction bases with no gene match: 3. Combining the CDR3 with reference TRBV7-8 and TRBJ2-7 gives the whole variable domain GAGVSQSPRYKVAKRGQDVALRCDPISGHVSLFWYQQALGQGPEFLTYFQNEAQLDKSGLPSDRFFAERPEGSVSTLKIQRTQQEDSAVYLCASSLDAGGTYEQYFGPGTRLTVT.

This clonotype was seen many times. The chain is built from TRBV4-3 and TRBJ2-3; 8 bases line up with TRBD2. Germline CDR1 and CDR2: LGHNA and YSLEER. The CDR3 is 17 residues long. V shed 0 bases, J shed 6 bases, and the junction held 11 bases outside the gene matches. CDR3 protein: CASSQDFRGGEVDTQYF. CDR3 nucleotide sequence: TGCGCCAGCAGCCAAGATTTTCGGGGGGGCGAGGTGGATACGCAGTATTTT.

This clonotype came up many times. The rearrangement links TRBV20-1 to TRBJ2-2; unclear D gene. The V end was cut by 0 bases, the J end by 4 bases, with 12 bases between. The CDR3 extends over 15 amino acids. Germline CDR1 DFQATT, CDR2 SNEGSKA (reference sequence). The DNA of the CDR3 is TGCAGTGCTAGAGATCCGGGCGGAGTCACCGGGGAGCTGTTTTTT. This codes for CSARDPGGVTGELFF.

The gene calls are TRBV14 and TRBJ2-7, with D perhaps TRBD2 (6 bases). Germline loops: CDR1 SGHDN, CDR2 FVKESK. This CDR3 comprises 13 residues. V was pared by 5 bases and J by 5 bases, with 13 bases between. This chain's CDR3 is CASSNSGGNEQYF. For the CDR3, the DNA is TGTGCCAGCAGCAATTCCGGCGGGAACGAGCAGTACTTC.

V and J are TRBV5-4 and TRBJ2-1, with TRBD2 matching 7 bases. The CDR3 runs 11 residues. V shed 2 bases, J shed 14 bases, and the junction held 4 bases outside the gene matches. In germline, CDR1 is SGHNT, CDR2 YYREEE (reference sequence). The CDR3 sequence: CASSFEGREFF. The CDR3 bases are TGTGCCAGCAGCTTTGAGGGGAGGGAGTTCTTC.

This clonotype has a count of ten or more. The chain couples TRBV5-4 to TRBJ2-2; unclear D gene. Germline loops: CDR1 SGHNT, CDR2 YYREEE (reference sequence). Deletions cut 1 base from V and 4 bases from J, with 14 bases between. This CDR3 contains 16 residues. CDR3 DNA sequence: TGTGCCAGCAGCTTGAGTGACCGAACGTCCACCGGGGAGCTGTTTTTT. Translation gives CASSLSDRTSTGELFF.

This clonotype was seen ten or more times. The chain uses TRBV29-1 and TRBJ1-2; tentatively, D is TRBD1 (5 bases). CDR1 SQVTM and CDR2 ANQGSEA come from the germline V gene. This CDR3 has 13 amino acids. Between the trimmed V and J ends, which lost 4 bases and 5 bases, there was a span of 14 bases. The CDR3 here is CSVGLTGLYGYTF. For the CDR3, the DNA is TGCAGCGTTGGCCTAACAGGCTTATATGGCTACACCTTC.

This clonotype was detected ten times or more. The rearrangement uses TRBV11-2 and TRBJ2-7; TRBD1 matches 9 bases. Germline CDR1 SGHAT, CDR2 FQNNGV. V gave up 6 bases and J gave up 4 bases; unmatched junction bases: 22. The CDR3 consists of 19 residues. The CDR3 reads CASRYGGGGQGTLRYEQYF. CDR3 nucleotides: TGTGCCAGCAGATATGGGGGAGGGGGACAGGGTACTCTGCGTTACGAGCAGTACTTC.

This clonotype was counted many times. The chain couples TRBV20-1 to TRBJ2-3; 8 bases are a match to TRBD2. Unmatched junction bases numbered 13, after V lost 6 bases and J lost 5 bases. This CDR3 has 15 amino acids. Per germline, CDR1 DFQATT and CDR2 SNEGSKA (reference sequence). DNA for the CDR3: TGCAGTGCCCTACTAGCGGAGATGGGTGGAGATACGCAGTATTTT. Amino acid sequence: CSALLAEMGGDTQYF.

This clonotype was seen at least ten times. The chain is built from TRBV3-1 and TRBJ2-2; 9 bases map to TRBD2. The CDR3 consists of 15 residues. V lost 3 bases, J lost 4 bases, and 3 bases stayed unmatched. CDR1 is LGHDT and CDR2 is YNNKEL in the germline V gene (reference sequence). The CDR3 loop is CASSQPSGTTGELFF. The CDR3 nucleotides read TGTGCCAGCAGCCAGCCTAGCGGGACCACCGGGGAGCTGTTTTTT.

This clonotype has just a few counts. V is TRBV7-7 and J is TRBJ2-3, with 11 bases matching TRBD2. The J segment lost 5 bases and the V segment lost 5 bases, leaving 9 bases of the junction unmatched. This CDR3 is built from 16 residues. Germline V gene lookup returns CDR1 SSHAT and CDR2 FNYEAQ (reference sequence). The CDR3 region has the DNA TGTGCCAGCAGCCCACTACTAGCGGGGGATTTAGATACGCAGTATTTT. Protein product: CASSPLLAGDLDTQYF.

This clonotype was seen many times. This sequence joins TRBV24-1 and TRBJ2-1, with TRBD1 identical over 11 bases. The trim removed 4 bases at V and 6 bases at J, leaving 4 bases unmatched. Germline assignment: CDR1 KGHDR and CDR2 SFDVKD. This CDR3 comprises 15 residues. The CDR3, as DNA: TGTGCCACCAGTGACACTGGGACAGGGGGCAATGAGCAGTTCTTC. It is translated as CATSDTGTGGNEQFF.